Shown below are 29 T cell receptor beta chains from a single sample sequenced in a study of blood T cell repertoires in COVID-19 (dated by TCRdb to between 2020 and 2021). Library method: the immunoSEQ multiplex PCR assay. TCRdb's version of the immuneACCESS table is confined to in-frame rearrangements and falls short of the full clone set. An unresolved V gene accounts for under half of the shortfall where checked; the remainder is of unknown origin. This sample is represented by roughly 70,000 clones; 80% to 90% of them were singletons. Roughly 9.6% of the sample rests with the top ten. Material for sequencing was peripheral blood. Every receptor here comes from a man of 80 years or more with acute or convalescent COVID-19.

This chain links TRBV12-3 or TRBV12-4 with TRBJ1-5; D is ambiguous. Trimming took 5 bases from V and 8 from J, leaving 13 bases between them. CDR3 length: 13 residues. Here the CDR3 reads CASSPAGGEPQHF. The CDR3 coding sequence is TGTGCCAGCAGTCCAGCTGGCGGCGAGCCCCAGCATTTT.

V is TRBV5-6 and J is TRBJ1-2, with a possible D match to TRBD1 (6 bases). The CDR3 consists of 15 residues. V was clipped by 4 bases and J by 2 bases, with 15 bases between them. Germline values: CDR1 SGHDT, CDR2 YYEEEE. CDR3: CASSGHHRENYGYTF. CDR3 DNA: TGTGCCAGCAGCGGTCATCACAGGGAAAACTATGGCTACACCTTC.

This chain connects TRBV5-1 to TRBJ2-5; a possible D gene is TRBD1 (6 bases). The ends were cut back, 3 bases at V and 5 bases at J, with 23 bases in the middle. Germline V gene data show CDR1 as SGHRS and CDR2 as YFSETQ. The CDR3 has 17 residues. CDR3 sequence reads: CASSSPGTPPRMETQYF. CDR3 in DNA: TGCGCCAGCAGCTCGCCCGGGACACCACCTAGGATGGAGACCCAGTACTTC.

The chain recombines TRBV5-1 with TRBJ1-1, with 8 bases lining up with TRBD1. The germline CDR1 and CDR2 sequences are SGHRS and YFSETQ. This CDR3 spans 15 amino acids. V lost 4 bases to trimming and J lost 7 bases; unmatched junction nucleotides: 12. CDR3 region: CASSPPGQGAGEAFF. The CDR3 DNA follows: TGCGCCAGCAGCCCTCCGGGGCAGGGGGCGGGTGAAGCTTTCTTT.

The genes are TRBV5-4 and TRBJ2-5, with TRBD2 matching over 7 bases. The CDR3 spans 17 residues. Germline values: CDR1 SGHNT, CDR2 YYREEE (reference sequence). V shed 3 bases and J 5 bases; nucleotides not matched to a gene: 16. CDR3: CASSSFRRTRWTETQYF. The CDR3 DNA is TGTGCCAGCAGCTCGTTCCGGAGGACTAGGTGGACGGAGACCCAGTACTTC.

The gene calls are TRBV6-1 and TRBJ1-3; D uncertain. V was trimmed by 1 base and J by 0 bases, leaving 10 bases between them. This CDR3 region has 16 residues. Germline CDR1 MNHNS, CDR2 SASEGT. CDR3 DNA: TGTGCCAGCAGTGAAGGGGCAGCTAACTCTGGAAACACCATATATTTT. Protein: CASSEGAANSGNTIYF.

The chain has TRBV6-1 and TRBJ1-6; D remains ambiguous. The CDR3 contains 15 residues. CDR1 is MNHNS, CDR2 SASEGT, per germline. The V and J ends lost 3 bases and 2 bases respectively, with 8 bases between them. The chain's CDR3 is CASSELTAYNSPLHF. In DNA, the CDR3 is TGTGCCAGCAGTGAGCTTACGGCCTATAATTCACCCCTCCACTTT.

The V and J genes are TRBV7-3 and TRBJ2-5, with D hard to call. The V gene lost 4 bases and the J gene lost 4 bases, with 10 bases spanning the gap. This CDR3 region has 13 residues. CDR1 and CDR2 (germline): SGHTA, FQGTGA. The CDR3 region is CASSSLPGETQYF. The CDR3 nucleotides read TGTGCCAGCAGCTCCCTACCGGGAGAGACCCAGTACTTC.

The V call is TRBV5-1, the J call TRBJ2-5; 14 bases map to TRBD2. This CDR3 is built from 17 residues. Germline V CDR1 and CDR2: SGHRS, YFSETQ. After removal of 4 bases from V and 4 bases from J, the junction contained 9 bases not matched to a gene. The CDR3 protein is CASSRWTSGRRAETQYF. The CDR3 DNA reads as TGCGCCAGCAGCCGCTGGACTAGCGGGAGGAGGGCAGAGACCCAGTACTTC. Using reference TRBV5-1 and TRBJ2-5 for the parts outside the CDR3, the full variable domain is KAGVTQTPRYLIKTRGQQVTLSCSPISGHRSVSWYQQTPGQGLQFLFEYFSETQRNKGNFPGRFSGRQFSNSRSEMNVSTLELGDSALYLCASSRWTSGRRAETQYFGPGTRLLVL.

The chain uses TRBV19 and TRBJ1-1; 7 nucleotides line up with TRBD1. After removal of 7 bases from V and 3 bases from J, the junction contained 11 bases not matched to a gene. The germline CDR1 and CDR2 sequences are LNHDA and SQIVND (reference sequence). The CDR3 is 15 amino acids. The CDR3 is CASKGRGLRDTEAFF. In nucleotides, the CDR3 is TGTGCCAGTAAGGGCAGGGGGTTGCGGGACACTGAAGCTTTCTTT.

The gene calls are TRBV5-6 and TRBJ2-1, with a tentative D call TRBD2 (6 bases). V lost 3 bases to trimming and J lost 10 bases, with 11 bases between them. This CDR3 is 12 amino acids long. From germline, CDR1 is SGHDT and CDR2 YYEEEE. CDR3 DNA sequence: TGTGCCAGCAGCTGGGAGGCCAACGAGCAGTTCTTC. As protein: CASSWEANEQFF.

This chain joins TRBV12-3 or TRBV12-4 and TRBJ2-2; possibly TRBD2 for D (6 bases). V lost 7 bases and J 6 bases, leaving 12 bases between the germline ends. There are 13 residues in the CDR3. CDR3 loop: CASIEGGAGELFF. DNA for the CDR3: TGTGCCAGCATCGAAGGCGGGGCCGGGGAGCTGTTTTTT.

The V gene is TRBV5-4, the J gene TRBJ2-1, with 9 nucleotides matching TRBD2. The CDR3 runs 14 residues. Trimming cost V 4 bases and J 9 bases; bases outside gene matches: 8. Per the germline V gene, CDR1 is SGHNT and CDR2 is YYREEE (reference sequence). CDR3 DNA: TGTGCCAGCAGCCCGCGGGGGGGACTCACTGAGCAGTTCTTC. Its protein is CASSPRGGLTEQFF.

The V call is TRBV5-1, the J call TRBJ1-2, with a possible D match to TRBD1 (5 bases). The germline V gene has CDR1 SGHRS and CDR2 YFSETQ. The ends were cut back, 4 bases at V and 2 bases at J, with 15 bases in the middle. The CDR3 is made up of 15 amino acids. Written as DNA, the CDR3 is TGCGCCAGCAGCCCCGGGGGAACAGCGAACTATGGCTACACCTTC. It translates to CASSPGGTANYGYTF.

On this clone: The sample carries other DNA sequences with the same CDR3. The chain recombines TRBV19 with TRBJ1-5; TRBD1 matches at 8 bases. This CDR3 is 14 amino acids long. The germline CDR1 and CDR2 sequences are LNHDA and SQIVND (reference sequence). V gave up 5 bases and J gave up 4 bases; unmatched junction bases: 4. CDR3 sequence: CASSEQGGNQPQHF. In nucleotides, the CDR3 is TGTGCCAGTAGTGAACAGGGGGGTAATCAGCCCCAGCATTTT.

V is TRBV5-1 and J is TRBJ2-7, with a possible D match to TRBD1 (7 bases). V was clipped by 6 bases and J by 0 bases, with 28 bases between them. This CDR3 contains 19 residues. Germline V CDR1 and CDR2: SGHRS, YFSETQ. In DNA form, the CDR3 reads TGCGCCAGCACACCTCGGGGGACAGCCGTAACGTTTAGCTCCTACGAGCAGTACTTC. It yields the protein CASTPRGTAVTFSSYEQYF.

The chain joins TRBV6-5 to TRBJ1-2; TRBD1 might be the D (6 bases). Germline assignment: CDR1 MNHEY and CDR2 SVGAGI. CDR3 length equals 15 residues. The V end lost 10 bases, the J end lost 4 bases, and 22 bases lay between the germline ends. The CDR3 DNA sequence: TGTGCCACCCAAAAGGGGGTAGGGGGTAGCTATGGCTACACCTTC. The encoded protein is CATQKGVGGSYGYTF.

In this sample, this clone turned up once. The V gene is TRBV6-6, the J gene TRBJ1-5, with 7 bases that match TRBD1. With V trimmed by 5 bases and J by 1 base, 2 bases remained unmatched. This CDR3 comprises 14 residues. CDR1 MNHNY and CDR2 SVGAGI come from the germline V gene (reference sequence). CDR3 coding DNA: TGTGCCAGCAGTCCGACAGGGAGCAATCAGCCCCAGCATTTT. It codes for CASSPTGSNQPQHF.

CDR3 region: CASSESPGRHEQYF. The CDR3 DNA reads TGTGCCAGCAGTGAATCTCCTGGGAGGCACGAGCAGTACTTC. This sequence joins TRBV2 and TRBJ2-7; a weak D match, TRBD2 (6 bases). V was pared by 2 bases and J by 5 bases, with 13 bases between. CDR1 SNHLY and CDR2 FYNNEI come from the germline V gene. This CDR3 spans 14 amino acids.

The chain links TRBV18 to TRBJ2-3, with 10 bases that match TRBD2. The germline CDR1 and CDR2 sequences are KGHSH and LQKENI. Trimming took 0 bases from V and 2 from J; bases not matched to a gene: 8. The CDR3 covers 18 residues. The CDR3 spells CASSPPGIAGGSTDTQYF. In nucleotides, the CDR3 is TGTGCCAGCTCACCACCGGGAATAGCGGGAGGTTCCACAGATACGCAGTATTTT.

The chain carries TRBV5-7 and TRBJ2-3; 8 bases fit TRBD2. TRBV5-7 is reported as an ORF; its role is uncertain. The junction had 3 bases not matched to a gene; V was cut back by 1 base and J by 2 bases. The CDR3 sequence is 15 residues long. CDR3 region: CASSLTSGSTDTQYF. The DNA for the CDR3 is TGTGCCAGCAGCTTGACTAGCGGATCCACAGATACGCAGTATTTT.

A remark on this clone: Other DNA sequences in this sample translate to the same CDR3. The chain links TRBV7-2 to TRBJ2-3; 14 bases line up with TRBD2. Germline CDR1 and CDR2: SGHTA and FQGNSA. With V trimmed by 3 bases and J by 1 base, 0 bases remained unmatched. The CDR3 covers 16 residues. DNA for the CDR3: TGTGCCAGCAGCTTGACTAGCGGGGGGGGCACAGATACGCAGTATTTT. It translates to CASSLTSGGGTDTQYF.

The chain employs TRBV5-4 and TRBJ1-2, with D perhaps matching TRBD1 (5 bases). Trimming took 0 bases from V and 2 from J, leaving 8 bases between them. The CDR3 spans 14 residues. The germline CDR1 and CDR2 sequences are SGHNT and YYREEE (reference sequence). CDR3 in DNA: TGTGCCAGCAGCTTGGGGGGGGTGAACTATGGCTACACCTTC. Amino acids: CASSLGGVNYGYTF.

This clone is a singleton in its sample. This sequence joins TRBV10-1 and TRBJ2-7; possibly TRBD1 for D (5 bases). V shed 0 bases and J shed 5 bases, with 11 bases lying between them. Germline V gene sequence: CDR1 WNHNN, CDR2 SYGVQD (reference sequence). The CDR3 contains 14 residues. The chain's CDR3 is CASSESGRVHEQYF. CDR3 DNA sequence: TGCGCCAGCAGTGAGTCGGGCAGGGTACACGAGCAGTACTTC.

This clone was observed a few times. The rearrangement uses TRBV6-1 and TRBJ2-1, with D possibly matching TRBD2 (7 bases). V lost 1 base and J lost 5, with 27 bases in between. CDR1 is MNHNS, CDR2 SASEGT, per germline. CDR3 length: 20 residues. The CDR3 loop reads CASSEEPRWVGGDHNNEQFF. DNA for the CDR3: TGTGCCAGCAGTGAAGAACCCCGATGGGTAGGGGGGGATCATAACAATGAGCAGTTCTTC.

J is TRBJ1-1 and V is TRBV2, with 8 nucleotides matching TRBD1. CDR1 is SNHLY and CDR2 is FYNNEI in the germline V gene. The CDR3 is made up of 14 amino acids. V shed 6 bases, J shed 5 bases, and the junction held 8 bases outside the gene matches. The CDR3 spells CASSRGQAPTEAFF. The CDR3 DNA reads TGTGCCAGCAGCCGGGGACAGGCGCCAACTGAAGCTTTCTTT. Together with reference TRBV2 and TRBJ1-1, the CDR3 gives the full variable domain: EPEVTQTPSHQVTQMGQEVILRCVPISNHLYFYWYRQILGQKVEFLVSFYNNEISEKSEIFDDQFSVERPDGSNFTLKIRSTKLEDSAMYFCASSRGQAPTEAFFGQGTRLTVV.

The V and J genes are TRBV5-5 and TRBJ1-5, with no clear D. This CDR3 spans 14 amino acids. Looked up from germline, CDR1 is SGHKS and CDR2 is YYEKEE (reference sequence). V was shortened by 5 bases and J by 0 bases, with 9 bases between the two germline ends. For the CDR3, the DNA is TGTGCCAGCAGTCGGGAATTTAGCAATCAGCCCCAGCATTTT. It is translated as CASSREFSNQPQHF.

The V gene is TRBV10-3, the J gene TRBJ2-1; 9 bases align to TRBD1. The germline V gene encodes CDR1 ENHRY and CDR2 SYGVKD. The length of the CDR3 is 15 residues. The V segment lost 4 bases and the J segment 7 bases; nucleotides outside the gene matches: 8. CDR3 sequence: CAISVGQGPRNEQFF. The CDR3 coding sequence is TGTGCCATCAGTGTGGGACAGGGTCCGAGGAATGAGCAGTTCTTC.

The CDR3 nucleotides read TGTGCCAGCTCGGGCTCAGGGAACACTGAAGCTTTCTTT. Translated: CASSGSGNTEAFF. This chain joins TRBV18 and TRBJ1-1, with unresolved D. The V gene's germline CDR1 is KGHSH and CDR2 LQKENI. V was pared by 6 bases and J by 1 base, with 9 bases between. The CDR3 covers 13 residues.